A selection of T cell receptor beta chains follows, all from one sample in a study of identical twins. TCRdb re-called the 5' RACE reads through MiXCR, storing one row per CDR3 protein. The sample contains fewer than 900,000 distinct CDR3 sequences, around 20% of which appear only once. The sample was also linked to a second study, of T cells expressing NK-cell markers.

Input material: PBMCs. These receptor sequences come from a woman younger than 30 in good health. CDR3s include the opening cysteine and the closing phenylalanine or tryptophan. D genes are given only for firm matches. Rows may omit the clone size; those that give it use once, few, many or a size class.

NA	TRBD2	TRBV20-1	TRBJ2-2	TGCAGTGCGTTAGCGGGAACGAACACCGGGGAGCTGTTTTTT	CSALAGTNTGELFF
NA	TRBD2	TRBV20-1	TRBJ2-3	TGCAGTGCTAGGCTAGCGGGAGCCCCGACCGGAGATACGCAGTATTTT	CSARLAGAPTGDTQYF
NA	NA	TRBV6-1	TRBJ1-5	TGTGCCAGCAGCCGGGCCGAAAACCGTCAGCCCCAGCATTTT	CASSRAENRQPQHF
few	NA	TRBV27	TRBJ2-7	TGTGCCAGCAGAGGGGGAATCTACGAGCAGTACTTC	CASRGGIYEQYF
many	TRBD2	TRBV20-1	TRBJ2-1	TGCAGTGCTAAACTAGCGGGGGATTTCAATGAGCAGTTCTTC	CSAKLAGDFNEQFF
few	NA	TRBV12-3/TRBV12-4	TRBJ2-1	TGTGCCAGCAGTCCGACTAGATCAGAGCAGTTCTTC	CASSPTRSEQFF
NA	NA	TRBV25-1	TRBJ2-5	TGTGCCAGCAGCGCGGGTAGAGCCCAGTACTTC	CASSAGRAQYF
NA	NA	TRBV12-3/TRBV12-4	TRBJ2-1	TGTGCCAGCAGTTTAGCGGGGGGGCGGATTCAACAGTTCTTC	CASSLAGGRIQQFF
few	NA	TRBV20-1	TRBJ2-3	TGCAGTGCTAGAGACACCGGCGGGTTCAGCACAGATACGCAGTATTTT	CSARDTGGFSTDTQYF
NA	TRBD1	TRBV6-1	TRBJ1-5	TGTGCCAGCAAACGACAGGGCAGGGGTCAGCCCCAGCATTTT	CASKRQGRGQPQHF
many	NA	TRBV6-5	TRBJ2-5	TGTGCCAGCAGTGGGGTGCGGGAGACCCAGTACTTC	CASSGVRETQYF
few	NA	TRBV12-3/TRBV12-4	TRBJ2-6	TGTGCCAGCAGTTTTCGTGGCAGGACCTCTGGGGCCAACGTCCTGACTTTC	CASSFRGRTSGANVLTF
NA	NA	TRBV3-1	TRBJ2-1	TGTGCCAGCAGCCAAGACGTGGGGTTGAACAATGAGCAGTTCTTC	CASSQDVGLNNEQFF
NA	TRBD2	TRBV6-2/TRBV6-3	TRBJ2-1	TGTGCCAGCAGTTACGGGGGAGAGGTTTGGCGGGAGCCCTACAATGAGCAGTTCTTC	CASSYGGEVWREPYNEQFF
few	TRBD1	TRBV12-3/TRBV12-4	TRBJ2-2	TGTGCCAGCAGTTTGACGGACAGGTTAAACACCGGGGAGCTGTTTTTT	CASSLTDRLNTGELFF
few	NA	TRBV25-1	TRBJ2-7	TGTGCCAGCAACCGAGGGGCCTACGAGCAGTACTTC	CASNRGAYEQYF
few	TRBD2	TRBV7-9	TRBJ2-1	TGTGCCAGCAGCTCTAGGGGACTAGCGGGTGTTGAGCAGTTCTTC	CASSSRGLAGVEQFF
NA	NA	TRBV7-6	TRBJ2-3	TGTGCCAGCAGCTTAGATCTAGCGTCGGGAGATACGCAGTATTTT	CASSLDLASGDTQYF
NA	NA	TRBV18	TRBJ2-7	TGTGCCAGCTCAGGTTGGACCTCCGCGTCCTCCTACGAGCAGTACTTC	CASSGWTSASSYEQYF
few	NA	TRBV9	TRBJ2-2	TGTGCCACCGAGGGGCGGGTAGCCGGGGAGCTGTTTTTT	CATEGRVAGELFF
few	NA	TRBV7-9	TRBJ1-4	TGTGCCAGCAGCTCCCGTGGGGCAACTAATGAAAAACTGTTTTTT	CASSSRGATNEKLFF
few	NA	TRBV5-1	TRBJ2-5	TGCGCCAGCAGCTTGCCGAACCAAGAGACCCAGTACTTC	CASSLPNQETQYF
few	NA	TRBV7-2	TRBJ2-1	TGTGCCAGCAGCACCCTAGGACGCGAAGAGCAGTTCTTC	CASSTLGREEQFF
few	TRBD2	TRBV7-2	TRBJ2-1	TGTGCCAGCAGCTCAGGACTAGGAACCTACAATGAGCAGTTCTTC	CASSSGLGTYNEQFF
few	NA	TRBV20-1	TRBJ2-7	TGCAGTGCTAGGACAGGGCGGGGCTCCTACGAGCAGTACTTC	CSARTGRGSYEQYF
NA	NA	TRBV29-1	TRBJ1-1	TGCAGCGTTGAAGATCGCAGGGCCAACACTGAAGCTTTCTTT	CSVEDRRANTEAFF
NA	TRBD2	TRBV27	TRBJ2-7	TGTGCCAGCAAGACTAGCGGGGGCTACGAGCAGTACTTC	CASKTSGGYEQYF
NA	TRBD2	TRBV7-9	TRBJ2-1	TGTGCCAGCAGCGCCGGACTAGCGGGAGCGGATGAGCAGTTCTTC	CASSAGLAGADEQFF
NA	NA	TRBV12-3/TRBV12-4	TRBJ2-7	TGTGCCAGCAGTTTCTGGTGGGACGAGCAGTACTTC	CASSFWWDEQYF
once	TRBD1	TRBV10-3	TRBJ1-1	TGTGCCATCAGTTACCCCGGGACAGGGAACACTGAAGCTTTCTTT	CAISYPGTGNTEAFF
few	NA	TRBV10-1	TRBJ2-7	TGCGCCAGCGCCGGGACCCCTGAGTTTTACGAGCAGTACTTC	CASAGTPEFYEQYF
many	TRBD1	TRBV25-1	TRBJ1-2	TGTGCCAGCAGTCGACAGGGGGCGCTTGGCTACACCTTC	CASSRQGALGYTF
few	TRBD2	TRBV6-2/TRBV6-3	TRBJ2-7	TGTGCCAGCAACGGGCTAGCGGGACGCTACGAGCAGTACTTC	CASNGLAGRYEQYF
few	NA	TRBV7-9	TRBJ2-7	TGTGCCAGCAGCGGAGGCCGAGGCGAGCAGTACTTC	CASSGGRGEQYF
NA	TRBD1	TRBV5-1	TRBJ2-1	TGCGCCAGCAGCCGGACAGGGGGAGGTTTCAATGAGCAGTTCTTC	CASSRTGGGFNEQFF
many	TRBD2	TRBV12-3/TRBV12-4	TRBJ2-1	TGTGCCAGCAGTTCGGGCGGGGGGGCCAATGAGCAGTTCTTC	CASSSGGGANEQFF
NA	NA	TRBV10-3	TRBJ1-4	TGTGCCATCAGTGGGGGATCTGGCAATGAAAAACTGTTTTTT	CAISGGSGNEKLFF
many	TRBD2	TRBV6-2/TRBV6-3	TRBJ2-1	TGTGCCAGCAGACTGACTAGCGGCGACAATGAGCAGTTCTTC	CASRLTSGDNEQFF
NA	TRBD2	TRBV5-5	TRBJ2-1	TGTGCCAGCAGCCCCGTTCAGCGGGAGTACAATGAGCAGTTCTTC	CASSPVQREYNEQFF
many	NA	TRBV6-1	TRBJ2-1	TGTGCCAGCAGGCTACGCACATACAATGAGCAGTTCTTC	CASRLRTYNEQFF
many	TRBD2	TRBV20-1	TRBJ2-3	TGCAGTGCCTACCAGACTAGCGGGAGAAAAGATACGCAGTATTTT	CSAYQTSGRKDTQYF
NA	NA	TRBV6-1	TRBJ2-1	TGTGCCAGCAGGAAAGGGGGAATCGGTGAGCAGTTCTTC	CASRKGGIGEQFF
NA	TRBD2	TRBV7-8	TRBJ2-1	TGTGCCAGCAGCTTAGGGATGCTAGCGGGAAGCCCCATGGGGGGTGAGCAGTTCTTC	CASSLGMLAGSPMGGEQFF
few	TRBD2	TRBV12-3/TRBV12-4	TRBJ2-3	TGTGCCAGCAGTTCTAGCGGGGGGCAAGATACGCAGTATTTT	CASSSSGGQDTQYF
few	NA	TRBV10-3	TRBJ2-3	TGTGCCATCGGGAAAGCCGCAGATACGCAGTATTTT	CAIGKAADTQYF
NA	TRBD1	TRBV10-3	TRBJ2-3	TGTGCCATCAGTGGGGGACAGGGGAGCACAGATACGCAGTATTTT	CAISGGQGSTDTQYF
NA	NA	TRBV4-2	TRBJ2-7	TGTGCCAGCAGCCAAGAACTCGACCGCGAGCAGTACTTC	CASSQELDREQYF
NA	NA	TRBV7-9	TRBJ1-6	TGTGCCAGCAGCTTCTGGGGGCAAACCTATAATTCACCCCTCCACTTT	CASSFWGQTYNSPLHF